Below, one TCR beta chain is given with its context. This clonotype was counted between two and nine times. This receptor's antigen is unknown. No per-base quality is available; no much larger clone lies one base away. Library preparation used 5' RACE. Sequencing took place on an Illumina HiSeq 2000. Template switching added a universal primer binding site, and the final cDNA carried a unique molecular identifier that allowed TCR cDNA molecules to be counted accurately. Specific primers in the conserved constant-segment region were used to synthesize first-strand cDNA for the TCR alpha and beta chains. Each cDNA library was double barcoded, with a SMART-Mk sample barcode plus Illumina barcodes, to control for contamination. TruSeq adapter sequences along with Illumina sample barcodes were introduced in two successive PCR steps. TCR alpha and beta cDNA libraries were sequenced on the Illumina HiSeq platform with custom primers. The published analysis was carried out like this. Raw reads were processed with MiGEC to extract unique molecular identifiers, and MiXCR was used to determine CDR3 positions. Recombination models were inferred per individual with the repgenHMM and IGoR tools using an EM algorithm. The analysis of shared clonotypes was done with the tcR package in R, with sharing normalized by the product of cloneset sizes. To study raw recombination free of thymic and clonal selection effects, out-of-frame nonproductive sequences were analyzed. TCRdb trimmed the raw reads at Q25, called clones with MiXCR and kept productive beta chains. Entries that share a CDR3 protein sequence are merged under the most common genes and DNA. TCRdb assigned the V and J calls; the authors' analysis was not used. The sample includes around 1.7 million distinct CDR3 sequences, with less than 40% observed a single time. The ten biggest clones cover around 0.3% of the sample.

This specimen comes from a study of identical twins (dated by TCRdb to 2016 to 2018). Regarding the study in general: To test whether fetal clonotypes persist, this study deep-sequenced TCR alpha and beta repertoires from monozygotic twins, from unrelated adults of various ages, and from cord blood. Replicate twin experiments were performed at different times using different library preparation protocols to rule out contamination.

Summary of the overall study and its limitations: Compared with coincidental sharing between unrelated individuals, out-of-frame TCR alpha sequences shared between twins had an excess of sequences with low generation probability. A weaker excess of twin sharing was found in beta out-of-frame sequences because the signal-to-noise ratio was lowered by fewer shared sequences. Fewer insertions were carried by abundant cord blood beta clonotypes; a weaker similar trend was observed in young adult naive repertoires, while no such trend was observed in memory repertoires. In monozygotic twins, recombination models systematically underestimated out-of-frame TCR alpha sharing, but the models matched the sharing seen between unrelated individuals. Invariant T cells such as MAIT and iNKT could partly confound zero-insertion analyses, though diverse VJ usage argued against this for most clonotypes. Because the same donors could not be followed over many years, the conclusions relied on cross-sectional statistical analysis.

CDR1 and CDR2, looked up from the germline V gene, are SGHRS and YFSETQ. Compared with germline, V lacks 1 base and J lacks 6 bases; bases without a gene match: 5. From its cysteine to its phenylalanine, the CDR3 spans 14 amino acids. Solely the CDR3 DNA is kept, with 42 bases framed from the first base. Only healthy Caucasian donors were included. Sequencing used cord blood. The source is a newborn girl in good health. The rearranged segments are TRBV5-1 and TRBJ2-7, with 9 bases aligning to TRBD1. The DNA is as follows: TGCGCCAGCAGCTTGACAGGGGGCCCCTCCGAGCAGTACTTC. It specifies CASSLTGGPSEQYF.